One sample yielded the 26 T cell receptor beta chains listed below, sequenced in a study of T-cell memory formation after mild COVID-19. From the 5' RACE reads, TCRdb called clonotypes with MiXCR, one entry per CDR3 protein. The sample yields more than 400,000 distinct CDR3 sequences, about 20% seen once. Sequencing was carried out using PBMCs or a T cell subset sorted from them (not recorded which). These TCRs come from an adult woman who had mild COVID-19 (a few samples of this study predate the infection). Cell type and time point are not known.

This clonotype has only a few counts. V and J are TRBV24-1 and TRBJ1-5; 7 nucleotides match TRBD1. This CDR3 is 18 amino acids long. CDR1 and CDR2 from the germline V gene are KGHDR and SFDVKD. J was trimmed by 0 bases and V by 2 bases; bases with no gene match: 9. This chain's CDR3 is CATSDSWGQKDSNQPQHF. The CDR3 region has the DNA TGTGCCACCAGTGATTCATGGGGACAGAAAGATAGCAATCAGCCCCAGCATTTT.

The CDR3 loop reads CASSPVQGTSTDTQYF. The DNA for the CDR3 is TGTGCCAGCTCACCAGTTCAGGGTACTAGCACAGATACGCAGTATTTT. The chain uses TRBV18 and TRBJ2-3; a possible D gene is TRBD1 (5 bases). This CDR3 spans 16 amino acids. Trimming removed 2 bases at V and 0 bases at J, with 12 bases between. CDR1 is KGHSH, CDR2 LQKENI, per germline.

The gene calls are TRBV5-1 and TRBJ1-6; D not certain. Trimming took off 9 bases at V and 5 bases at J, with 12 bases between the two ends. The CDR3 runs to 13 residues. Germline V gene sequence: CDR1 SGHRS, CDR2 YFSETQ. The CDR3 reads CATAREDNSPLHF. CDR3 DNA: TGCGCCACCGCGCGGGAGGATAATTCACCCCTCCACTTT. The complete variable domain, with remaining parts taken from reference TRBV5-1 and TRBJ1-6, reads KAGVTQTPRYLIKTRGQQVTLSCSPISGHRSVSWYQQTPGQGLQFLFEYFSETQRNKGNFPGRFSGRQFSNSRSEMNVSTLELGDSALYLCATAREDNSPLHFGNGTRLTVT.

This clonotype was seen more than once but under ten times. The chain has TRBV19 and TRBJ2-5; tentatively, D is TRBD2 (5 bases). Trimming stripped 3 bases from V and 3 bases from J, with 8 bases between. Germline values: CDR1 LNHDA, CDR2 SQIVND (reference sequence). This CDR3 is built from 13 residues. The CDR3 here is CASSMYGKETQYF. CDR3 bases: TGTGCCAGTAGTATGTACGGGAAAGAGACCCAGTACTTC.

CDR3 in DNA: TGTGCCAGTAGCCCTCAAGTCACGGGGACTGAAGCTTTCTTT. Its protein is CASSPQVTGTEAFF. The chain carries TRBV19 and TRBJ1-1; D call uncertain. This CDR3 contains 14 residues. Trimming removed 6 bases at V and 5 bases at J, with 16 bases between. Looked up from germline, CDR1 is LNHDA and CDR2 is SQIVND (reference sequence).

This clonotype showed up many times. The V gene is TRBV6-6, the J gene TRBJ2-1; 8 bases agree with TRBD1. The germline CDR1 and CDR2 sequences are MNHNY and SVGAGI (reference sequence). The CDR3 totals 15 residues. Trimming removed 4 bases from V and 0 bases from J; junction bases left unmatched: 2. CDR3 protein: CASSFTGGSYNEQFF. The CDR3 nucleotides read TGTGCCAGCAGTTTTACAGGGGGCTCCTACAATGAGCAGTTCTTC.

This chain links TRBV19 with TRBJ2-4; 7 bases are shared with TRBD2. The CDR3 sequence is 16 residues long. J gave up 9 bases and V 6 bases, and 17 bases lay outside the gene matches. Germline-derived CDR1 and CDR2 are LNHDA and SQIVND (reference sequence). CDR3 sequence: CASSDPRGTERGIQYF. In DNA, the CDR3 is TGTGCCAGTAGCGACCCGAGAGGAACCGAGCGGGGCATTCAGTACTTC. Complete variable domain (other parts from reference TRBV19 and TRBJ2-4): DGGITQSPKYLFRKEGQNVTLSCEQNLNHDAMYWYRQDPGQGLRLIYYSQIVNDFQKGDIAEGYSVSREKKESFPLTVTSAQKNPTAFYLCASSDPRGTERGIQYFGAGTRLSVL.

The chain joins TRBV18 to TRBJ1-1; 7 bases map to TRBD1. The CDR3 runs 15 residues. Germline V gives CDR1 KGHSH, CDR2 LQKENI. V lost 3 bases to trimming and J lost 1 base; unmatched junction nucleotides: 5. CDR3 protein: CASSPLGTENTEAFF. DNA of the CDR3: TGTGCCAGCTCACCCCTGGGGACAGAGAACACTGAAGCTTTCTTT.

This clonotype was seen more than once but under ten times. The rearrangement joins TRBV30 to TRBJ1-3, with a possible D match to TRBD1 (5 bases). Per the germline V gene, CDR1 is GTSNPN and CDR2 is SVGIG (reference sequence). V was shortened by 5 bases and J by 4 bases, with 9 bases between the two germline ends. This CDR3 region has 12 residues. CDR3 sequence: CAWEGYGNTIYF. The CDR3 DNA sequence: TGTGCCTGGGAGGGGTACGGAAACACCATATATTTT.

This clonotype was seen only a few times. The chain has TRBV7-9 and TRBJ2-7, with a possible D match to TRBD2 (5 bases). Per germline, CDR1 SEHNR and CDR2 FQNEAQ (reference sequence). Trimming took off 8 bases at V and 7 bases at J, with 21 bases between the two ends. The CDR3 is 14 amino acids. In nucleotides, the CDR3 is TGTGCCAGCGGATTAGGAGCGGCCCCTATGGAGCAGTACTTC. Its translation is CASGLGAAPMEQYF. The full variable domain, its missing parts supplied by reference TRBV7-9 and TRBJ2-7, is DTGVSQNPRHKITKRGQNVTFRCDPISEHNRLYWYRQTLGQGPEFLTYFQNEAQLEKSRLLSDRFSAERPKGSFSTLEIQRTEQGDSAMYLCASGLGAAPMEQYFGPGTRLTVT.

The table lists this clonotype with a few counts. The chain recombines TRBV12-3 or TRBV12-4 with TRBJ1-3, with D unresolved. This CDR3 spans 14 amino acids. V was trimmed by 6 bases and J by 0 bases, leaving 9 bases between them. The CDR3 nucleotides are TGTGCCAGCAGACCTCAGGACTCTGGAAACACCATATATTTT. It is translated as CASRPQDSGNTIYF.

The CDR3 DNA follows: TGCGCCAGCAGCTGGGGGACAGGGGTTGGAGCTTTCTTT. Translating it yields CASSWGTGVGAFF. This chain joins TRBV5-1 and TRBJ1-1, with 10 bases lining up with TRBD1. The CDR3 is 13 residues long. The junction had 6 bases not matched to a gene; V was cut back by 3 bases and J by 10 bases. The germline V gene encodes CDR1 SGHRS and CDR2 YFSETQ.

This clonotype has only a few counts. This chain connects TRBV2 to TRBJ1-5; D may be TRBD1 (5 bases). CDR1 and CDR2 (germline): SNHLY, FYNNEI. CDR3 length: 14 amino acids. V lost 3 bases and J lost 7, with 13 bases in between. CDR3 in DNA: TGTGCCAGCAGTGATTATAGGGGAGGACAGCCCCAGCATTTT. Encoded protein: CASSDYRGGQPQHF.

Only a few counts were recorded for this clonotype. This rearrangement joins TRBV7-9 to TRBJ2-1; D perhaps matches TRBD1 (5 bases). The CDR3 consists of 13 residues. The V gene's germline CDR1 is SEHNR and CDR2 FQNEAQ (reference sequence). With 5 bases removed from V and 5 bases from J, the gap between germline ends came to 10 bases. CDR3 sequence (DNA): TGTGCCAGCAGCGACAGCAACAACAATGAGCAGTTCTTC. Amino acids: CASSDSNNNEQFF.

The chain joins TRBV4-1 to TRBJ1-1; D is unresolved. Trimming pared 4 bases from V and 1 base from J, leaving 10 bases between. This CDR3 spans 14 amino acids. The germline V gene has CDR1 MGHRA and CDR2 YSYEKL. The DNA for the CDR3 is TGCGCCAGCAGCCTCCGGGCCCCGAACACTGAAGCTTTCTTT. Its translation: CASSLRAPNTEAFF.

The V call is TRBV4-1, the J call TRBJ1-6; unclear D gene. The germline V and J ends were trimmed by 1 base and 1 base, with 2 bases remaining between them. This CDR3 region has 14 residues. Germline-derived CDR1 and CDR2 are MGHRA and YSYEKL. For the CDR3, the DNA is TGCGCCAGCAGCCAAGTATCCTATAATTCACCCCTCCACTTT. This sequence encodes CASSQVSYNSPLHF.

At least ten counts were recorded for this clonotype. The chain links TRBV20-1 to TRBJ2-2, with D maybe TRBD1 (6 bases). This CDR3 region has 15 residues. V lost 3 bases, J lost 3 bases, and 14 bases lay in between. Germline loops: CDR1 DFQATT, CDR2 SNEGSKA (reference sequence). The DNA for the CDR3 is TGCAGTGCTAGCCCGGGACAATGGGACACCGGGGAGCTGTTTTTT. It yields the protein CSASPGQWDTGELFF.

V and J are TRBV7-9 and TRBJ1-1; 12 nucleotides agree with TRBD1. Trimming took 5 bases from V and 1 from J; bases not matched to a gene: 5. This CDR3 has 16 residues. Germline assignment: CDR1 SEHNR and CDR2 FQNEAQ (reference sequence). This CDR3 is CASSQRDRGPNTEAFF. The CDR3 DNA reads TGTGCCAGCAGCCAGAGGGACAGGGGGCCGAACACTGAAGCTTTCTTT.

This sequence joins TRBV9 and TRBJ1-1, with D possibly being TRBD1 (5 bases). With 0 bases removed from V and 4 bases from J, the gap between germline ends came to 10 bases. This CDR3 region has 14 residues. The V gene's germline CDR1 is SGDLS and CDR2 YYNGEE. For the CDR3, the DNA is TGTGCCAGCAGCGTAGACGGGGGGAGCACTGAAGCTTTCTTT. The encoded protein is CASSVDGGSTEAFF. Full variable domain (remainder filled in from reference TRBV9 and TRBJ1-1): DSGVTQTPKHLITATGQRVTLRCSPRSGDLSVYWYQQSLDQGLQFLIQYYNGEERAKGNILERFSAQQFPDLHSELNLSSLELGDSALYFCASSVDGGSTEAFFGQGTRLTVV.

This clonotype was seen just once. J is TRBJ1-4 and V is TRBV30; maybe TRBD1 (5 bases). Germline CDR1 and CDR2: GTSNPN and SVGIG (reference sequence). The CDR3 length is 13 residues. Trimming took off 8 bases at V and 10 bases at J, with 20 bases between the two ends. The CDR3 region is CAGQGSPDGKLFF. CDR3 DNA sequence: TGTGCCGGACAAGGGAGTCCGGATGGAAAACTGTTTTTT. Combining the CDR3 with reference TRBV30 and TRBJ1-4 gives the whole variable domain SQTIHQWPATLVQPVGSPLSLECTVEGTSNPNLYWYRQAAGRGLQLLFYSVGIGQISSEVPQNLSASRPQDRQFILSSKKLLLSDSGFYLCAGQGSPDGKLFFGSGTQLSVL.

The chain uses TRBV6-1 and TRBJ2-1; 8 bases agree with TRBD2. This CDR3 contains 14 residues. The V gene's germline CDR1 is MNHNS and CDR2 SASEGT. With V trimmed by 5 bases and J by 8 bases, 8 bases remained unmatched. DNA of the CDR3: TGTGCCAGCAGTTTAGCGGGGTTCGGCGATGAGCAGTTCTTC. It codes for CASSLAGFGDEQFF.

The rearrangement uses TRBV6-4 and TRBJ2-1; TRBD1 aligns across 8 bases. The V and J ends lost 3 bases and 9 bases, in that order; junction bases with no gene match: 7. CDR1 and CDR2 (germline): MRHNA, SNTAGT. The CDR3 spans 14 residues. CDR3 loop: CASSEQTGAGEQFF. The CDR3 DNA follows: TGTGCCAGCAGTGAACAGACAGGGGCGGGTGAGCAGTTCTTC.

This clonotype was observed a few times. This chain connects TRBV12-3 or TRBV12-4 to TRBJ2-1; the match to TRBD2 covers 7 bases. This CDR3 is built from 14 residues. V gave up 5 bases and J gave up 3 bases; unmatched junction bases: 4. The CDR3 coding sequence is TGTGCCAGCAGTCCTCGGGGGGACTACAATGAGCAGTTCTTC. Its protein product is CASSPRGDYNEQFF.

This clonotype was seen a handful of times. CDR3 protein: CASGLGSGFYEQYF. The CDR3 nucleotides are TGTGCTAGTGGTTTGGGGTCGGGGTTCTACGAGCAGTACTTC. The chain couples TRBV12-5 to TRBJ2-7; weak D call: TRBD2 (5 bases). This CDR3 region has 14 residues. Per germline, CDR1 LGHNT and CDR2 FRNRAP. Trimming left V 1 base short and J 3 bases short, with 10 bases between. Full variable domain (rest looked up from reference TRBV12-5 and TRBJ2-7): DARVTQTPRHKVTEMGQEVTMRCQPILGHNTVFWYRQTMMQGLELLAYFRNRAPLDDSGMPKDRFSAEMPDATLATLKIQPSEPRDSAVYFCASGLGSGFYEQYFGPGTRLTVT.

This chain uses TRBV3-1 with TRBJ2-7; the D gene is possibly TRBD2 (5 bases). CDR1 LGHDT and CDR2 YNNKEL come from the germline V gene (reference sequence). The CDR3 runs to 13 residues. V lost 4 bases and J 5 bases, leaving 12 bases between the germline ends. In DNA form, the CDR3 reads TGTGCCAGCAGCCCCAGACCGGGGAACGAGCAGTACTTC. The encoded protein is CASSPRPGNEQYF.

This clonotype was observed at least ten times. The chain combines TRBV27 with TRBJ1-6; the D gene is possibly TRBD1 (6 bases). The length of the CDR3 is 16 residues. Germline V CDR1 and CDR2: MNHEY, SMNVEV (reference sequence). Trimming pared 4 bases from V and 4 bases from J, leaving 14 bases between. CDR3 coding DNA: TGTGCCAGCAGTTCGGGACACGGGAGTTATAATTCACCCCTCCACTTT. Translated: CASSSGHGSYNSPLHF.